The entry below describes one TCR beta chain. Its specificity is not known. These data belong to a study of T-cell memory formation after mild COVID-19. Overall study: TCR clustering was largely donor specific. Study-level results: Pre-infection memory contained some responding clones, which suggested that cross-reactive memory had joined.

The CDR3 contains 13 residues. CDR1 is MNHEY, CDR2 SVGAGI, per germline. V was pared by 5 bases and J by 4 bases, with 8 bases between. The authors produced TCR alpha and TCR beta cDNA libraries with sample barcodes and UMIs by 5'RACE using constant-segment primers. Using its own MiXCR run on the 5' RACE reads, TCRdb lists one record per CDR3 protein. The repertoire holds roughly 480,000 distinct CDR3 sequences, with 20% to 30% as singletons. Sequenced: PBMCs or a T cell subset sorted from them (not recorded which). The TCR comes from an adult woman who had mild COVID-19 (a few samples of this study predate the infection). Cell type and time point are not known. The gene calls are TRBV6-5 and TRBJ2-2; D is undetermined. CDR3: CASSGQRTGELFF. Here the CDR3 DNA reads TGTGCCAGCAGTGGTCAGCGCACCGGGGAGCTGTTTTTT.